These 14 T cell receptor beta chains came from one sample sequenced in a study of cytomegalovirus exposure and HLA in healthy donors. The PCR employed 60 Vbeta primers together with 13 Jbeta primers. Data came from immunoSEQ multiplex PCR; TCRdb stores just in-frame clones and leaves some out. The table records approximately 140,000 clones, 70% to 80% of them present only once. Sample: PBMCs. The receptors were gathered from a female donor in good health and CMV-seronegative.

This sequence joins TRBV30 and TRBJ1-5; D is perhaps TRBD1 (5 bases). CDR3 length: 14 amino acids. Trimming left V 3 bases short and J 1 base short, with 10 bases between. CDR1 and CDR2 from the germline V gene are GTSNPN and SVGIG (reference sequence). DNA for the CDR3: TGTGCCTGGAGGATGCAGGGAAGCAATCAGCCCCAGCATTTT. Residues: CAWRMQGSNQPQHF.

The chain is built from TRBV6-1 and TRBJ2-7, with D possibly being TRBD2 (6 bases). The germline V gene has CDR1 MNHNS and CDR2 SASEGT. The CDR3 is made up of 14 amino acids. V was clipped by 9 bases and J by 3 bases, with 18 bases between them. DNA of the CDR3: TGTGCCAGTGCGCGGGGAAGAAATAGCTACGAGCAGTACTTC. Protein: CASARGRNSYEQYF.

This rearrangement joins TRBV19 to TRBJ1-4, with TRBD1 matching over 7 bases. This CDR3 region has 15 residues. V shed 5 bases and J 3 bases; nucleotides not matched to a gene: 6. Germline V gene sequence: CDR1 LNHDA, CDR2 SQIVND (reference sequence). CDR3 nucleotide sequence: TGTGCCAGTAGTCGAGGGGGCGACTCTAATGAAAAACTGTTTTTT. Amino acids: CASSRGGDSNEKLFF.

Of note for this clone: Additional DNA sequences in this sample encode the identical CDR3. The chain couples TRBV5-1 to TRBJ2-7, with TRBD1 matching 7 bases. Germline assignment: CDR1 SGHRS and CDR2 YFSETQ. CDR3 length equals 13 residues. V trimming: 4 bases; J trimming: 2 bases; junction bases outside the gene matches: 3. CDR3 sequence: CASSPGTAYEQYF. The CDR3 nucleotides are TGCGCCAGCAGCCCGGGGACAGCCTACGAGCAGTACTTC.

This clone has more than one count but fewer than ten. This rearrangement joins TRBV5-1 to TRBJ2-3; 11 positions agree with TRBD2. The V gene end was trimmed by 5 bases and the J gene end by 4 bases; junction bases not matched to a gene: 9. This CDR3 region has 16 residues. Germline lookup yields CDR1 SGHRS and CDR2 YFSETQ. CDR3 amino acids: CASSILAGGMPDTQYF. In DNA form, the CDR3 reads TGCGCCAGCAGTATCCTAGCGGGGGGAATGCCAGATACGCAGTATTTT.

V and J are TRBV27 and TRBJ2-5, with 8 bases aligning to TRBD2. TRBJ2-7 matches the DNA end more closely, so the J call is doubtful. CDR1 and CDR2 (germline): MNHEY, SMNVEV (reference sequence). The CDR3 loop spans 14 amino acids. CDR3 amino acids: CARPGRGGSYEQYF. The CDR3 DNA follows: TGTGCCCGTCCCGGGAGGGGTGGCTCCTACGAGCAGTACTTC.

V and J are TRBV7-2 and TRBJ1-2; TRBD1 agrees at 9 bases. The ends lost 5 bases at V and 6 bases at J; junction bases unmatched: 13. The germline gives CDR1 SGHTA, CDR2 FQGNSA. This CDR3 is built from 16 residues. CDR3 protein: CASSGRSQGAGDGYTF. The CDR3 DNA reads TGTGCCAGCAGCGGAAGGTCACAGGGGGCGGGCGATGGCTACACCTTC.

J is TRBJ2-3 and V is TRBV7-2, with TRBD2 matching 9 bases. Trimming at V came to 1 base and at J to 2 bases, leaving 1 base not matched to a gene. Looked up from germline, CDR1 is SGHTA and CDR2 is FQGNSA. The CDR3 sequence is 15 residues long. In nucleotides, the CDR3 is TGTGCCAGCAGCTTAGGACTAGCGGCCACAGATACGCAGTATTTT. It is translated as CASSLGLAATDTQYF.

The chain combines TRBV7-2 with TRBJ2-1, with 12 bases matching TRBD2. The V gene's germline CDR1 is SGHTA and CDR2 FQGNSA. This CDR3 contains 17 residues. Trimming removed 1 base from V and 4 bases from J; junction bases left unmatched: 5. DNA for the CDR3: TGTGCCAGCAGCTTAGTCGGGACTAGCGGGTCTTACAATGAGCAGTTCTTC. It specifies CASSLVGTSGSYNEQFF.

The V call is TRBV5-1, the J call TRBJ2-2, with no clear D. V was pared by 1 base and J by 1 base, with 8 bases between. Looked up from germline, CDR1 is SGHRS and CDR2 is YFSETQ. CDR3 length: 15 residues. CDR3 amino acids: CASSLYDWNTGELFF. The CDR3 DNA reads TGCGCCAGCAGCTTGTACGACTGGAACACCGGGGAGCTGTTTTTT.

This clone was seen only once. The chain has TRBV28 and TRBJ2-7; 8 bases are a match to TRBD2. Germline V gene lookup returns CDR1 MDHEN and CDR2 SYDVKM. V lost 7 bases, J lost 3 bases, and 14 bases stayed unmatched. CDR3 length equals 16 residues. The CDR3 protein is CASTSGGVGRVYEQYF. The CDR3 DNA reads as TGTGCCAGCACCTCGGGAGGGGTTGGGAGGGTCTACGAGCAGTACTTC.

V usage is TRBV2 and J usage is TRBJ2-7, with TRBD1 matching 8 bases. The CDR3 sequence is 17 residues long. V lost 5 bases to trimming and J lost 5 bases; unmatched junction nucleotides: 17. The germline CDR1 and CDR2 sequences are SNHLY and FYNNEI. CDR3: CASSSRSWTGSRDEQYF. The CDR3 DNA is TGTGCCAGCAGTTCGCGGAGTTGGACAGGGTCCAGGGACGAGCAGTACTTC.

V is TRBV5-6 and J is TRBJ1-1; 7 bases agree with TRBD1. The junction had 14 bases not matched to a gene; V was cut back by 4 bases and J by 8 bases. Germline V lookup: CDR1 SGHDT, CDR2 YYEEEE. The CDR3 has 15 amino acids. DNA for the CDR3: TGTGCCAGCAGCCTGGTGACAGGGAGGTCCGGGGAAGCTTTCTTT. Its translation: CASSLVTGRSGEAFF. The whole variable domain, filled in from reference TRBV5-6 and TRBJ1-1, reads DAGVTQSPTHLIKTRGQQVTLRCSPKSGHDTVSWYQQALGQGPQFIFQYYEEEERQRGNFPDRFSGHQFPNYSSELNVNALLLGDSALYLCASSLVTGRSGEAFFGQGTRLTVV.

This clone has a handful of counts. The V and J genes are TRBV4-3 and TRBJ2-3; maybe TRBD1 (5 bases). CDR3 length: 12 amino acids. Germline CDR1 LGHNA, CDR2 YSLEER. Deletions cut 2 bases from V and 5 bases from J, with 5 bases between. In nucleotides, the CDR3 is TGCGCCAGCAGCCAACAGGGAGATACGCAGTATTTT. Translated: CASSQQGDTQYF.